Below are 30 T cell receptor beta chains sequenced from a single sample in a study of T cell changes during pregnancy in multiple sclerosis. Sequencing was performed with immunoSEQ multiplex PCR; in TCRdb, only in-frame clones are kept and a portion is missing. Seen here are 40,000 to 60,000 clones, about 92% observed once, and the top ten hold around 0.89%. Specimen: peripheral blood, collected after pregnancy. Source of these receptors: a female donor with multiple sclerosis, enrolled in a pregnancy study.

The chain joins TRBV30 to TRBJ1-1; the match to TRBD1 covers 8 bases. With 5 bases clipped from V and 8 bases from J, the junction kept 4 bases outside the gene matches. The CDR3 is 11 residues long. CDR1 and CDR2 from the germline V gene are GTSNPN and SVGIG (reference sequence). The CDR3: CAWLDRAEAFF. The CDR3, as DNA: TGTGCCTGGCTGGACAGGGCGGAAGCTTTCTTT. Based on the CDR3 plus reference TRBV30 and TRBJ1-1, the full variable domain is SQTIHQWPATLVQPVGSPLSLECTVEGTSNPNLYWYRQAAGRGLQLLFYSVGIGQISSEVPQNLSASRPQDRQFILSSKKLLLSDSGFYLCAWLDRAEAFFGQGTRLTVV.

V usage is TRBV19 and J usage is TRBJ1-5, with D possibly matching TRBD1 (5 bases). Trimming pared 8 bases from V and 7 bases from J, leaving 18 bases between. The CDR3 sequence is 14 residues long. Per germline, CDR1 LNHDA and CDR2 SQIVND (reference sequence). Written as DNA, the CDR3 is TGTGCCAGTGACTTTGGGGCAGGGCACCAGCCCCAGCATTTT. Translation: CASDFGAGHQPQHF.

About this clone: One end of the junction fails to match germline, which may point to a read error. At the DNA level, this CDR3 is encoded by other sequences in the same sample as well. V gene TRBV7-2 combines with J gene TRBJ2-3, with 14 bases identical to TRBD2. CDR1 is SGHTA and CDR2 is FQGNSA in the germline V gene. The CDR3 sequence is 16 residues long. CDR3 nucleotides: TGTGCTAGCAGCCTGAGGACTAGCGGGGGGTGGGATACGCAGTATTTT. This gives the protein CASSLRTSGGWDTQYF.

The sample holds many counts of this clone. This chain links TRBV19 with TRBJ1-1; D is perhaps TRBD1 (5 bases). Germline V CDR1 and CDR2: LNHDA, SQIVND (reference sequence). CDR3 length: 14 residues. V lost 4 bases and J lost 6, with 15 bases in between. The CDR3 region is CASSSLSGSAEAFF. CDR3 in DNA: TGTGCCAGTAGTAGCCTCTCAGGGTCCGCTGAAGCTTTCTTT.

V usage is TRBV5-8 and J usage is TRBJ2-5; maybe TRBD1 (6 bases). V lost 4 bases and J lost 2, with 15 bases in between. The V gene's germline CDR1 is SGHTS and CDR2 YDEGEE. The CDR3 is 15 amino acids. The CDR3 nucleotides read TGTGCCAGCAGCAATGGATACAGGGATCAAGAGACCCAGTACTTC. Amino acids: CASSNGYRDQETQYF. The whole variable domain, remainder taken from reference TRBV5-8 and TRBJ2-5, is EAGVTQSPTHLIKTRGQQATLRCSPISGHTSVYWYQQALGLGLQFLLWYDEGEERNRGNFPPRFSGRQFPNYSSELNVNALELEDSALYLCASSNGYRDQETQYFGPGTRLLVL.

The chain recombines TRBV18 with TRBJ1-3; the D gene is possibly TRBD1 (6 bases). Germline V gene lookup returns CDR1 KGHSH and CDR2 LQKENI. Between the trimmed V and J ends, which lost 9 bases and 6 bases, there was a span of 18 bases. This CDR3 is built from 14 residues. CDR3 amino acids: CASGTGKVVNTIYF. The DNA of the CDR3 is TGTGCCAGTGGAACAGGGAAAGTTGTAAACACCATATATTTT.

This chain uses TRBV6-5 with TRBJ1-2, with D perhaps TRBD1 (5 bases). The germline gives CDR1 MNHEY, CDR2 SVGAGI. The V gene lost 0 bases and the J gene lost 2 bases, with 13 bases spanning the gap. The CDR3 has 16 amino acids. Here the CDR3 reads CASSYSVLAGNYGYTF. CDR3 sequence (DNA): TGTGCCAGCAGTTACTCGGTCTTGGCAGGGAACTATGGCTACACCTTC.

This rearrangement joins TRBV27 to TRBJ1-6; maybe TRBD1 (6 bases). Germline V gene sequence: CDR1 MNHEY, CDR2 SMNVEV (reference sequence). Trimming took 10 bases from V and 13 from J, leaving 29 bases between them. CDR3 length equals 16 residues. This chain's CDR3 is CATSDFGGARIPPLHF. The DNA of the CDR3 is TGTGCCACGTCCGATTTCGGGGGGGCGCGGATCCCCCCCCTCCACTTT.

V is TRBV10-3 and J is TRBJ1-1; maybe TRBD1 (5 bases). Trimming cost V 3 bases and J 5 bases, with 10 bases left between them. This CDR3 has 13 residues. Germline CDR1 reads ENHRY; CDR2 reads SYGVKD. CDR3: CAISDSRGTEAFF. CDR3 in DNA: TGTGCCATCAGTGATTCTCGGGGGACTGAAGCTTTCTTT.

The chain employs TRBV7-2 and TRBJ2-2; weak D call: TRBD1 (6 bases). This CDR3 region has 14 residues. The V end was cut by 5 bases, the J end by 7 bases, with 14 bases between. Germline values: CDR1 SGHTA, CDR2 FQGNSA. In DNA form, the CDR3 reads TGTGCCAGCAGCCGGGACATAAGAAACGGGGAGCTGTTTTTT. Protein sequence: CASSRDIRNGELFF.

The gene calls are TRBV5-1 and TRBJ1-1; tentatively, D is TRBD1 (6 bases). The germline V gene encodes CDR1 SGHRS and CDR2 YFSETQ. This CDR3 has 16 residues. V lost 4 bases and J 2 bases, leaving 18 bases between the germline ends. CDR3 sequence: CASSPISDRFNTEAFF. The CDR3 DNA is TGCGCCAGCAGCCCAATTTCGGACAGATTCAACACTGAAGCTTTCTTT.

J is TRBJ2-3 and V is TRBV5-1; D is perhaps TRBD2 (6 bases). CDR3 length equals 15 residues. Germline CDR1 SGHRS, CDR2 YFSETQ. Trimming took off 1 base at V and 6 bases at J, with 15 bases between the two ends. The CDR3 spells CASSLFGGGGDTQYF. The CDR3, as DNA: TGCGCCAGCAGCTTGTTCGGGGGAGGTGGGGATACGCAGTATTTT.

The chain uses TRBV10-1 and TRBJ1-2; a weak D match, TRBD1 (5 bases). CDR3 length: 10 residues. V lost 9 bases to trimming and J lost 6 bases, with 8 bases between them. The V gene's germline CDR1 is WNHNN and CDR2 SYGVQD (reference sequence). CDR3 protein: CARGVDGYTF. In nucleotides, the CDR3 is TGCGCCAGAGGGGTGGATGGCTACACCTTC.

This chain links TRBV19 with TRBJ1-1; no clear D. CDR1 LNHDA and CDR2 SQIVND come from the germline V gene (reference sequence). Trimming removed 4 bases from V and 3 bases from J, with 12 bases in between. The CDR3 covers 14 residues. In DNA, the CDR3 is TGTGCCAGTAGTAGGAGAAGCGTGGACACTGAAGCTTTCTTT. It encodes CASSRRSVDTEAFF.

The chain joins TRBV30 to TRBJ1-1; the D gene is possibly TRBD1 (5 bases). The germline V gene encodes CDR1 GTSNPN and CDR2 SVGIG (reference sequence). The CDR3 has 13 residues. V was trimmed by 1 base and J by 8 bases, leaving 14 bases between them. CDR3 in DNA: TGTGCCTGGAGTGCCTATCCGGGGGAGGAAGCTTTCTTT. It translates to CAWSAYPGEEAFF.

This clone was seen just once. This chain connects TRBV10-3 to TRBJ2-3; TRBD2 is a possible D gene (5 bases). V was shortened by 6 bases and J by 0 bases, with 16 bases between the two germline ends. Germline CDR1 is ENHRY and CDR2 is SYGVKD. CDR3 size: 16 residues. The CDR3, as DNA: TGTGCCATCAGCGAAGTAGGACTCACTAGCACAGATACGCAGTATTTT. Translation gives CAISEVGLTSTDTQYF.

CDR3 protein: CASSLGQGRSDTQYF. The CDR3 nucleotides read TGTGCCAGCAGTCTCGGACAGGGGAGGTCAGATACGCAGTATTTT. The chain links TRBV2 to TRBJ2-3; 9 nucleotides line up with TRBD1. Germline lookup yields CDR1 SNHLY and CDR2 FYNNEI. V was pared by 5 bases and J by 4 bases, with 7 bases of the junction left unmatched. This CDR3 has 15 amino acids.

The rearrangement joins TRBV6-5 to TRBJ1-5, with a weak D call TRBD1 (6 bases). CDR3 length equals 14 residues. CDR1 MNHEY and CDR2 SVGAGI come from the germline V gene. Trimming shortened V by 2 bases and J by 7 bases, and 12 bases separated the two germline ends. The CDR3 spells CASSYNRAGQPQHF. The CDR3, as DNA: TGTGCCAGCAGTTACAACAGGGCTGGGCAGCCCCAGCATTTT.

The chain employs TRBV5-4 and TRBJ2-3; D ambiguous. Germline-derived CDR1 and CDR2 are SGHNT and YYREEE (reference sequence). The V end lost 4 bases, the J end lost 4 bases, and 10 bases lay between the germline ends. CDR3 length equals 13 residues. The CDR3 region has the DNA TGTGCCAGCAGCCCCATGTCGGCAGATACGCAGTATTTT. Its translation: CASSPMSADTQYF.

CDR3: CASRNDRGQDYGYTF. In DNA, the CDR3 is TGTGCCAGCAGAAACGACAGGGGGCAGGACTATGGCTACACCTTC. The rearrangement joins TRBV6-5 to TRBJ1-2; 10 nucleotides agree with TRBD1. The V and J ends lost 6 bases and 3 bases, in that order; junction bases with no gene match: 7. The CDR3 length is 15 residues. From germline, CDR1 is MNHEY and CDR2 SVGAGI.

The chain joins TRBV19 to TRBJ1-5; D is perhaps TRBD1 (5 bases). Trimming shortened V by 1 base and J by 3 bases, and 19 bases separated the two germline ends. CDR3 length: 18 amino acids. From germline, CDR1 is LNHDA and CDR2 SQIVND (reference sequence). CDR3 residues: CASSIGPNRRGINQPQHF. The CDR3 DNA sequence: TGTGCCAGTAGTATAGGCCCCAACAGGAGAGGCATCAATCAGCCCCAGCATTTT.

The CDR3 coding sequence is TGTGCCAGCAGTCCTACGAACTCTGGAAACACCATATATTTT. Its protein product is CASSPTNSGNTIYF. The rearrangement links TRBV4-2 to TRBJ1-3, with D uncertain. This CDR3 contains 14 residues. The germline V and J ends were trimmed by 6 bases and 0 bases, with 9 bases remaining between them. Germline-derived CDR1 and CDR2 are LGHNA and YNFKEQ.

In its sample, this clone was seen once. This chain uses TRBV28 with TRBJ2-7; D remains ambiguous. Trimming left V 1 base short and J 0 bases short, with 7 bases between. CDR1 is MDHEN, CDR2 SYDVKM, per germline. The CDR3 spans 14 residues. CDR3 sequence (DNA): TGTGCCAGCAGTTTATACAGCTCCTCCTACGAGCAGTACTTC. Translating it yields CASSLYSSSYEQYF.

The chain employs TRBV6-4 and TRBJ2-3; TRBD2 aligns across 12 bases. There are 19 residues in the CDR3. Germline CDR1 and CDR2: MRHNA and SNTAGT. With 0 bases clipped from V and 4 bases from J, the junction kept 11 bases outside the gene matches. The chain's CDR3 is CASSDSSLAGGVGADTQYF. The CDR3 coding sequence is TGTGCCAGCAGTGACTCAAGCCTAGCGGGGGGGGTCGGGGCAGATACGCAGTATTTT.

The chain joins TRBV2 to TRBJ1-1; 9 bases fit TRBD1. This CDR3 comprises 15 residues. Germline loops: CDR1 SNHLY, CDR2 FYNNEI. With V trimmed by 2 bases and J by 6 bases, 7 bases remained unmatched. CDR3 in amino acids: CASSEQATGGSEAFF. The CDR3 bases are TGTGCCAGCAGTGAACAGGCGACAGGGGGGTCTGAAGCTTTCTTT.

V gene TRBV5-6 combines with J gene TRBJ1-1; TRBD1 aligns across 9 bases. The CDR3 extends over 19 amino acids. After removal of 1 base from V and 3 bases from J, the junction contained 16 bases not matched to a gene. The V gene's germline CDR1 is SGHDT and CDR2 YYEEEE. The CDR3 nucleotides are TGTGCCAGCAGCTTGCTAAGGGGACAGGGAGTAGTAAAGGACACTGAAGCTTTCTTT. Translating it yields CASSLLRGQGVVKDTEAFF.

This chain uses TRBV25-1 with TRBJ1-4; no clear D gene. The length of the CDR3 is 14 residues. CDR1 is MGHDK, CDR2 SYGVNS, per germline. Deletions cut 4 bases from V and 7 bases from J, with 13 bases between. CDR3 amino acids: CASSGVLGGEKLFF. The CDR3 DNA follows: TGTGCCAGCAGTGGCGTGCTCGGAGGTGAAAAACTGTTTTTT.

This clone has a handful of counts. This sequence joins TRBV30 and TRBJ1-1; no clear D gene. CDR1 and CDR2 from the germline V gene are GTSNPN and SVGIG (reference sequence). V dropped 2 bases and J dropped 3 bases, with 22 bases sitting between them. CDR3 length equals 17 residues. In nucleotides, the CDR3 is TGTGCCTGGAGTTTTCCAGTTAGGCCCGGGAGGGACACTGAAGCTTTCTTT. This encodes CAWSFPVRPGRDTEAFF. The variable domain in full, with the rest retrieved from reference TRBV30 and TRBJ1-1, is SQTIHQWPATLVQPVGSPLSLECTVEGTSNPNLYWYRQAAGRGLQLLFYSVGIGQISSEVPQNLSASRPQDRQFILSSKKLLLSDSGFYLCAWSFPVRPGRDTEAFFGQGTRLTVV.

This sequence joins TRBV7-2 and TRBJ1-2, with TRBD1 matching 7 bases. The CDR3 runs 12 residues. V was clipped by 10 bases and J by 8 bases; unmatched bases: 10. The germline V gene encodes CDR1 SGHTA and CDR2 FQGNSA. The CDR3 DNA is TGTGCCAACGCCAGGGGGGCTGGGGGCTACACCTTC. Translating gives CANARGAGGYTF.

The V call is TRBV10-2, the J call TRBJ2-7; D is perhaps TRBD2 (5 bases). Trimming removed 8 bases at V and 7 bases at J, with 18 bases between. Germline assignment: CDR1 WSHSY and CDR2 SAAADI. This CDR3 is built from 13 residues. CDR3 loop: CASRESAEREQYF. The DNA for the CDR3 is TGCGCCAGCCGGGAAAGCGCGGAGCGAGAGCAGTACTTC.